The 18 T cell receptor beta chains below were found in one sample sequenced in a study of beta chain features in type 1 diabetes. Reverse transcribing all isolated RNA meant expressed TCRB transcripts were sequenced. The assay was immunoSEQ multiplex PCR, and TCRdb's table has in-frame clones only and misses some. The repertoire holds roughly 370,000 clones, with more than 11% as singletons. What was sequenced was naive CD4+ T cells from blood. Receptors were obtained from a man aged 25 to 45 in good health.

This clone was found a few times. The J gene is TRBJ2-6, the V gene TRBV4-3, with 7 positions matching TRBD1. The length of the CDR3 is 16 residues. The V and J ends lost 0 bases and 4 bases, in that order; junction bases with no gene match: 3. CDR1 LGHNA and CDR2 YSLEER come from the germline V gene. The CDR3 nucleotides are TGCGCCAGCAGCCAAGAACAGGGGCCGGGGGCCAACGTCCTGACTTTC. It encodes CASSQEQGPGANVLTF.

V is TRBV15 and J is TRBJ1-5; D is unresolved. CDR3 size: 16 residues. The V gene's germline CDR1 is LNHNV and CDR2 YYDKDF (reference sequence). The V and J ends lost 5 bases and 0 bases respectively, with 14 bases between them. This chain's CDR3 is CATSSLELGSNQPQHF. The CDR3 bases are TGTGCCACCAGCTCACTTGAGCTAGGTAGCAATCAGCCCCAGCATTTT.

The chain employs TRBV19 and TRBJ2-5, with 8 bases identical to TRBD2. CDR1 and CDR2 (germline): LNHDA, SQIVND (reference sequence). Losses at the gene ends were 6 bases for V and 4 bases for J; bases not matched to a gene: 13. CDR3 length: 16 residues. The CDR3 is CASSTLSGGLGETQYF. DNA of the CDR3: TGTGCCAGTAGCACGTTAAGCGGGGGCCTAGGAGAGACCCAGTACTTC.

The chain carries TRBV7-9 and TRBJ2-6; D ambiguous. CDR1 and CDR2 from the germline V gene are SEHNR and FQNEAQ (reference sequence). The CDR3 extends over 15 amino acids. V lost 5 bases to trimming and J lost 2 bases, with 10 bases between them. CDR3 in DNA: TGTGCCAGCAGCCCTAGGTGGACTGGGGCCAACGTCCTGACTTTC. Protein product: CASSPRWTGANVLTF. The whole variable domain, remainder taken from reference TRBV7-9 and TRBJ2-6, is DTGVSQNPRHKITKRGQNVTFRCDPISEHNRLYWYRQTLGQGPEFLTYFQNEAQLEKSRLLSDRFSAERPKGSFSTLEIQRTEQGDSAMYLCASSPRWTGANVLTFGAGSRLTVL.

The V gene is TRBV9, the J gene TRBJ2-3, with TRBD2 identical over 7 bases. This CDR3 comprises 15 residues. From germline, CDR1 is SGDLS and CDR2 YYNGEE. V lost 3 bases and J lost 6; bases outside the gene matches: 10. The CDR3 DNA is TGTGCCAGCAGCGCTAGCGGCCCCGCTACGGATACGCAGTATTTT. Residues: CASSASGPATDTQYF.

The chain employs TRBV6-1 and TRBJ2-3; TRBD1 matches 7 bases. The CDR3 covers 17 residues. Per germline, CDR1 MNHNS and CDR2 SASEGT. V dropped 5 bases and J dropped 6; count of bases not matched to a gene: 17. This CDR3 reads CASSQVRLAGGKDTQYF. The CDR3 bases are TGTGCCAGCAGTCAAGTTAGGTTGGCAGGGGGAAAGGATACGCAGTATTTT.

The chain has TRBV7-2 and TRBJ1-2, with TRBD1 matching 7 bases. This CDR3 spans 14 amino acids. V lost 4 bases and J lost 5; bases outside the gene matches: 7. Germline CDR1 is SGHTA and CDR2 is FQGNSA. The CDR3 loop is CASSSRQGRYGYTF. In nucleotides, the CDR3 is TGTGCCAGCAGCTCGAGACAGGGAAGATATGGCTACACCTTC.

This clone came up a few times. The V and J genes are TRBV19 and TRBJ1-1; weak D call: TRBD1 (6 bases). Trimming shortened V by 3 bases and J by 4 bases, and 15 bases separated the two germline ends. The CDR3 covers 15 residues. CDR1 and CDR2 (germline): LNHDA, SQIVND (reference sequence). CDR3 sequence: CASSIRGRKGTEAFF. The CDR3 region has the DNA TGTGCCAGTAGTATCAGGGGCAGAAAGGGCACTGAAGCTTTCTTT.

The CDR3, as DNA: TGTGCCAGCAGCGTAACTAGCGCGGAGACCCAGTACTTC. This translates into CASSVTSAETQYF. The chain joins TRBV9 to TRBJ2-5; 7 nucleotides agree with TRBD2. Looked up from germline, CDR1 is SGDLS and CDR2 is YYNGEE. The ends lost 1 base at V and 5 bases at J; junction bases unmatched: 2. The CDR3 covers 13 residues.

The CDR3 sequence is CASSFPGRTGPDTQYF. The CDR3 DNA reads TGTGCCAGCAGCTTCCCGGGACGCACGGGCCCAGATACGCAGTATTTT. The V and J genes are TRBV5-4 and TRBJ2-3; D is perhaps TRBD1 or TRBD2 (5 bases each). Trimming took off 2 bases at V and 4 bases at J, with 17 bases between the two ends. Germline loops: CDR1 SGHNT, CDR2 YYREEE (reference sequence). The CDR3 length is 16 residues.

The V call is TRBV15, the J call TRBJ1-4, with D hard to call. The CDR3 runs to 16 residues. Trimming removed 0 bases at V and 5 bases at J, with 13 bases between. Germline-derived CDR1 and CDR2 are LNHNV and YYDKDF (reference sequence). CDR3 residues: CATSRDVGRKNEKLFF. In DNA form, the CDR3 reads TGTGCCACCAGCAGAGATGTAGGCAGGAAAAATGAAAAACTGTTTTTT.

This chain joins TRBV6-5 and TRBJ2-3, with a weak D call TRBD1 (5 bases). There are 14 residues in the CDR3. Trimming removed 0 bases from V and 8 bases from J, with 12 bases in between. CDR1 and CDR2 (germline): MNHEY, SVGAGI. The CDR3 spells CASSYSNYQGTQYF. DNA for the CDR3: TGTGCCAGCAGTTACTCGAATTACCAGGGTACGCAGTATTTT.

The sample holds a few counts of this clone. The chain joins TRBV28 to TRBJ1-2; tentative D call: TRBD1 (6 bases). The ends were cut back, 5 bases at V and 4 bases at J, with 17 bases in the middle. Germline CDR1 reads MDHEN; CDR2 reads SYDVKM. This CDR3 has 15 residues. CDR3 amino acids: CASSLTTGVLYGYTF. The CDR3 DNA follows: TGTGCCAGCAGTCTAACGACAGGAGTTCTCTATGGCTACACCTTC.

J is TRBJ2-1 and V is TRBV6-5; perhaps TRBD1 as D (5 bases). This CDR3 spans 13 amino acids. Germline V gene data show CDR1 as MNHEY and CDR2 as SVGAGI. V shed 6 bases and J shed 8 bases, with 14 bases lying between them. Written as DNA, the CDR3 is TGTGCCAGCAGGGACCCAGGGATCTATGAGCAGTTCTTC. It translates to CASRDPGIYEQFF.

This clone was picked up a small number of times. The chain has TRBV23-1 and TRBJ2-6; 7 bases match TRBD1. TRBV23-1 is sorted into the ORF group, with uncertain function. Trimming cost V 3 bases and J 3 bases; bases outside gene matches: 14. The CDR3 length is 19 residues. The CDR3 is CASSQLGTARECGANVLTF. The CDR3 nucleotides are TGCGCCAGCAGTCAGTTAGGGACAGCGAGAGAGTGTGGGGCCAACGTCCTGACTTTC.

The CDR3 nucleotides are TGTGCCAGCAGCTTAGGAGTTTACCAAGAGACCCAGTACTTC. Amino acid sequence: CASSLGVYQETQYF. The chain employs TRBV13 and TRBJ2-5; D is undetermined. The V end was cut by 0 bases, the J end by 0 bases, with 5 bases between. Germline V lookup: CDR1 PRHDT, CDR2 FYEKMQ (reference sequence). CDR3 length: 14 residues. Full variable domain (rest looked up from reference TRBV13 and TRBJ2-5): AAGVIQSPRHLIKEKRETATLKCYPIPRHDTVYWYQQGPGQDPQFLISFYEKMQSDKGSIPDRFSAQQFSDYHSELNMSSLELGDSALYFCASSLGVYQETQYFGPGTRLLVL.

Only a few counts were recorded for this clone. The V and J genes are TRBV10-3 and TRBJ2-7; no definite D call. The germline gives CDR1 ENHRY, CDR2 SYGVKD. Trimming stripped 0 bases from V and 2 bases from J, with 14 bases between. This CDR3 has 16 residues. This CDR3 is CAISESRTADAYEQYF. The CDR3 bases are TGTGCCATCAGTGAGTCCCGGACGGCGGACGCCTACGAGCAGTACTTC.

The V and J genes are TRBV5-4 and TRBJ1-1; D not resolved. The ends were cut back, 0 bases at V and 3 bases at J, with 3 bases in the middle. The germline CDR1 and CDR2 sequences are SGHNT and YYREEE (reference sequence). This CDR3 comprises 12 residues. The CDR3 DNA follows: TGTGCCAGCAGCTTGGGAGACACTGAAGCTTTCTTT. Encoded protein: CASSLGDTEAFF.